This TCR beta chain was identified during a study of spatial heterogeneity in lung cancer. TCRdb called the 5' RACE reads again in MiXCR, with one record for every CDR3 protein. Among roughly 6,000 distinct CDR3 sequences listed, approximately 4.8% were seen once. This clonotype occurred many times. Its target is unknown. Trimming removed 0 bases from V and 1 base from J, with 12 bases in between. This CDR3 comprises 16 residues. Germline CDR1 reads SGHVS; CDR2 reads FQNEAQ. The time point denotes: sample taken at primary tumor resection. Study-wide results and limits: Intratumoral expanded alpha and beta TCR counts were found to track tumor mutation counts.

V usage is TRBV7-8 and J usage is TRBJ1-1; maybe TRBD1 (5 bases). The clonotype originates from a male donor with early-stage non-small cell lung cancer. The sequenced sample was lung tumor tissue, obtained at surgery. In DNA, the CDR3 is TGTGCCAGCAGCTTAGCGCGGCGGGGCCCGAACACTGAAGCTTTCTTT. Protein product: CASSLARRGPNTEAFF.